Below are 11 T cell receptor beta chains sequenced from a single sample in a study of T cell repertoires in cytomegalovirus infection. TCRdb processed the reads anew with MiXCR; each CDR3 protein has one entry. Of more than 650,000 distinct CDR3 sequences listed, roughly 36% are singletons. Sequenced input: PBMCs. These receptors all come from a human donor in good health (CMV status not recorded). Some clones in this sample may be carry-over from other donors' samples.

This clonotype was detected only a few times. The V and J genes are TRBV12-3 or TRBV12-4 and TRBJ2-4; D is perhaps TRBD2 (5 bases). Trimming pared 7 bases from V and 0 bases from J, leaving 10 bases between. This CDR3 region has 14 residues. The CDR3 coding sequence is TGTGCCAGCACCCAAGGGAGAGCCAAAAACATTCAGTACTTC. This gives the protein CASTQGRAKNIQYF.

The chain uses TRBV11-2 and TRBJ1-1; D unclear. With 6 bases removed from V and 9 bases from J, the gap between germline ends came to 14 bases. Per the germline V gene, CDR1 is SGHAT and CDR2 is FQNNGV. CDR3 length equals 12 residues. In nucleotides, the CDR3 is TGTGCCAGCAGTTTCGGCAGCGAAAAAGCTTTCTTT. Amino acid sequence: CASSFGSEKAFF.

About this clonotype itself: As the CDR3 is not closed by the conserved phenylalanine or tryptophan, this likely results from a read error. V usage is TRBV7-6 and J usage is TRBJ1-3, with no clear D. The CDR3 loop spans 16 amino acids. Germline assignment: CDR1 SGHVS and CDR2 FNYEAQ. The CDR3 region is CASSLQDPSSGNTIYS. CDR3 nucleotides: TGTGCTAGCAGCTTACAAGACCCCAGCTCTGGAAACACCATATATTCT.

A few counts support this clonotype. This chain joins TRBV10-3 and TRBJ2-3; D may be TRBD2 (7 bases). This CDR3 spans 16 amino acids. Trimming cost V 2 bases and J 2 bases, with 14 bases left between them. Germline V gene data show CDR1 as ENHRY and CDR2 as SYGVKD. CDR3 DNA sequence: TGTGCCATCAGTGAGCGGGGGGCCCCCTCCACAGATACGCAGTATTTT. Translated: CAISERGAPSTDTQYF.

In this sample, this clonotype turned up once. The rearrangement links TRBV28 to TRBJ1-5; no firm D call. CDR3 length: 13 residues. Per germline, CDR1 MDHEN and CDR2 SYDVKM. V was trimmed by 4 bases and J by 4 bases, leaving 8 bases between them. In nucleotides, the CDR3 is TGTGCCAGCAGTTCCAACACTAATCAGCCCCAGCATTTT. Its protein is CASSSNTNQPQHF. Full variable domain (outside the CDR3, taken from reference TRBV28 and TRBJ1-5): DVKVTQSSRYLVKRTGEKVFLECVQDMDHENMFWYRQDPGLGLRLIYFSYDVKMKEKGDIPEGYSVSREKKERFSLILESASTNQTSMYLCASSSNTNQPQHFGDGTRLSIL.

Written as DNA, the CDR3 is TGTGCCACCAGTGACGCGTCTTGGGCCAGCTCCTACAATGAGCAGTTCTTC. It codes for CATSDASWASSYNEQFF. The V and J genes are TRBV24-1 and TRBJ2-1; D is ambiguous. Germline CDR1 and CDR2: KGHDR and SFDVKD. This CDR3 is built from 17 residues. V was clipped by 4 bases and J by 0 bases, with 15 bases between them.

A few counts support this clonotype. The chain is built from TRBV10-3 and TRBJ1-2, with a weak D call TRBD1 (5 bases). Trimming stripped 4 bases from V and 8 bases from J, with 11 bases between. Germline V CDR1 and CDR2: ENHRY, SYGVKD. CDR3 length equals 12 residues. CDR3 amino acids: CAISVGDYGYTF. CDR3 in DNA: TGTGCCATCAGTGTGGGGGATTACGGCTACACCTTC.

The CDR3 DNA reads TGTGCCAGCGGGGCAGCCCCGAATGAAAAACTGTTTTTT. It encodes CASGAAPNEKLFF. J is TRBJ1-4 and V is TRBV11-2; a weak D match, TRBD1 (5 bases). This CDR3 comprises 13 residues. The germline V gene encodes CDR1 SGHAT and CDR2 FQNNGV. V was clipped by 8 bases and J by 5 bases, with 12 bases between them.

This clonotype was recorded at least ten times. The gene calls are TRBV11-1 and TRBJ1-2; possible D gene TRBD1, 5 bases. The CDR3 runs 14 residues. With 4 bases removed from V and 8 bases from J, the gap between germline ends came to 17 bases. Germline assignment: CDR1 SGHAT and CDR2 FQDESV (reference sequence). The CDR3: CASSSGRDGNGYTF. The CDR3 bases are TGTGCCAGCAGCTCAGGCCGGGACGGGAACGGCTACACCTTC. Drawing the rest from reference TRBV11-1 and TRBJ1-2, the complete variable domain is EAEVAQSPRYKITEKSQAVAFWCDPISGHATLYWYRQILGQGPELLVQFQDESVVDDSQLPKDRFSAERLKGVDSTLKIQPAELGDSAMYLCASSSGRDGNGYTFGSGTRLTVV.

The CDR3 protein is CSARTSGSLETQYF. The DNA of the CDR3 is TGCAGTGCAAGGACTAGCGGGAGCTTGGAGACCCAGTACTTC. The genes are TRBV20-1 and TRBJ2-5; TRBD2 aligns across 13 bases. The CDR3 has 14 residues. J lost 5 bases, V lost 6 bases, and 6 bases had no gene match. Per the germline V gene, CDR1 is DFQATT and CDR2 is SNEGSKA (reference sequence).

This clonotype was counted a few times. The chain is built from TRBV2 and TRBJ1-5, with TRBD1 as a possible D gene (6 bases). Trimming cost V 6 bases and J 0 bases, with 9 bases left between them. CDR3 size: 14 residues. CDR1 is SNHLY and CDR2 is FYNNEI in the germline V gene. The CDR3 coding sequence is TGTGCCAGCAGGGAGGGGGTTAGCAATCAGCCCCAGCATTTT. Its translation: CASREGVSNQPQHF.